Listed below are T cell receptor beta chains from one sample, sequenced in a study of cytomegalovirus exposure and HLA in healthy donors. Measured with immunoSEQ multiplex PCR; TCRdb has only the in-frame clones, and not every one. The table has about 110,000 clones, more than 65% seen once. The sequenced material came from PBMCs. The receptors originated from a man aged 25-40 years in good health and CMV-seropositive. The CDR3 runs from the conserved cysteine through the conserved F or W. A D gene is named only where the DNA matches it firmly. Clone sizes are given selectively: once, few, many, or a class where the clone is expanded.

CDR3aa: CASSSRPGFLLGELFF
CDR3nt: TGTGCCAGCAGCTCCCGCCCGGGGTTCCTCCTCGGGGAGCTGTTTTTT
v_gene: TRBV9
d_gene: NA
j_gene: TRBJ2-2
abundance: NA

CDR3aa: CASTMTGGQETQYF
CDR3nt: TGTGCCAGCACCATGACAGGGGGACAAGAGACCCAGTACTTC
v_gene: TRBV7-8
d_gene: TRBD1
j_gene: TRBJ2-5
abundance: NA

CDR3aa: CASSARNSGANVLTF
CDR3nt: TGTGCCAGCAGCGCGCGGAACTCTGGGGCCAACGTCCTGACTTTC
v_gene: TRBV5-8
d_gene: NA
j_gene: TRBJ2-6
abundance: once

CDR3aa: CASSPPSVAYEQYF
CDR3nt: TGTGCCAGCAGCCCCCCTAGCGTCGCCTACGAGCAGTACTTC
v_gene: TRBV28
d_gene: NA
j_gene: TRBJ2-7
abundance: NA

CDR3aa: CASSLDLSVFYGYTF
CDR3nt: TGTGCCAGCAGCTTAGATCTATCGGTTTTTTATGGCTACACCTTC
v_gene: TRBV11-2
d_gene: NA
j_gene: TRBJ1-2
abundance: NA

CDR3aa: CASSLVGQGATGELFF
CDR3nt: TGTGCCAGCAGCTTAGTCGGACAGGGGGCTACCGGGGAGCTGTTTTTT
v_gene: TRBV7-9
d_gene: TRBD1
j_gene: TRBJ2-2
abundance: few

CDR3aa: CASSQESGGGELFF
CDR3nt: TGCGCCAGCAGCCAAGAAAGCGGGGGCGGGGAGCTGTTTTTT
v_gene: TRBV4-3
d_gene: TRBD2
j_gene: TRBJ2-2
abundance: NA

CDR3aa: CASSYVGGADTEAFF
CDR3nt: TGTGCCAGCAGTTACGTCGGCGGCGCGGACACTGAAGCTTTCTTT
v_gene: TRBV6-5
d_gene: NA
j_gene: TRBJ1-1
abundance: NA

CDR3aa: CASSLVGRGPDGYTF
CDR3nt: TGTGCCAGCAGCTTGGTTGGCAGGGGTCCTGATGGCTACACCTTC
v_gene: TRBV5-6
d_gene: NA
j_gene: TRBJ1-2
abundance: NA

CDR3aa: CATGTVNTGELFF
CDR3nt: TGTGCCACCGGGACAGTGAACACCGGGGAGCTGTTTTTT
v_gene: TRBV18
d_gene: TRBD1
j_gene: TRBJ2-2
abundance: few

CDR3aa: CASSPRVNYGYTF
CDR3nt: TGTGCCAGCAGCCCTCGGGTCAACTATGGCTACACCTTC
v_gene: TRBV7-2
d_gene: NA
j_gene: TRBJ1-2
abundance: NA

CDR3aa: CASSFEGGDYGYTF
CDR3nt: TGTGCCAGCAGTTTTGAAGGGGGGGACTATGGCTACACCTTC
v_gene: TRBV27
d_gene: NA
j_gene: TRBJ1-2
abundance: NA

CDR3aa: CASSLGTEANTEAFF
CDR3nt: TGCGCCAGCAGCCTAGGGACAGAAGCGAACACTGAAGCTTTCTTT
v_gene: TRBV4-1
d_gene: TRBD1
j_gene: TRBJ1-1
abundance: NA

CDR3aa: CASSEGGYGYTF
CDR3nt: TGTGCCAGCAGTGAGGGGGGCTATGGCTACACCTTC
v_gene: TRBV2
d_gene: NA
j_gene: TRBJ1-2
abundance: once

CDR3aa: CASSYSRPADTQYF
CDR3nt: TGTGCCAGCAGTTACTCGAGGCCAGCCGATACGCAGTATTTT
v_gene: TRBV6-5
d_gene: NA
j_gene: TRBJ2-3
abundance: NA

CDR3aa: CASSSGVAGGVETQYF
CDR3nt: TGTGCCAGCAGCTCGGGGGTAGCGGGGGGAGTCGAGACCCAGTACTTC
v_gene: TRBV7-7
d_gene: TRBD2
j_gene: TRBJ2-5
abundance: NA

CDR3aa: CASSPPGQLYEQYF
CDR3nt: TGTGCCAGCAGTCCTCCGGGACAGCTCTACGAGCAGTACTTC
v_gene: TRBV27
d_gene: TRBD1
j_gene: TRBJ2-7
abundance: NA

CDR3aa: CASSPNRDTQYF
CDR3nt: TGTGCCAGCAGCCCCAACCGGGATACGCAGTATTTT
v_gene: TRBV7-2
d_gene: NA
j_gene: TRBJ2-3
abundance: NA

CDR3aa: CASSWDRVGETQYF
CDR3nt: TGTGCCAGCAGTTGGGACAGGGTCGGTGAGACCCAGTACTTC
v_gene: TRBV6-1
d_gene: TRBD1
j_gene: TRBJ2-5
abundance: NA

CDR3aa: CASSPDRDSYNSPLHF
CDR3nt: TGTGCCAGCAGCCCGGACAGGGACTCCTATAATTCACCCCTCCACTTT
v_gene: TRBV13
d_gene: TRBD1
j_gene: TRBJ1-6
abundance: few

CDR3aa: CASSLRLAGGPYSNTGELFF
CDR3nt: TGTGCCAGCAGTTTAAGACTAGCGGGGGGCCCCTACTCGAACACCGGGGAGCTGTTTTTT
v_gene: TRBV27
d_gene: TRBD2
j_gene: TRBJ2-2
abundance: NA

CDR3aa: CAWSGGQGAGETQYF
CDR3nt: TGTGCCTGGAGTGGCGGACAGGGGGCAGGAGAGACCCAGTACTTC
v_gene: TRBV30
d_gene: TRBD1
j_gene: TRBJ2-5
abundance: NA

CDR3aa: CASSPQGAMSEKLFF
CDR3nt: TGTGCCAGCAGCCCACAGGGGGCGATGTCAGAAAAACTGTTTTTT
v_gene: TRBV4-2
d_gene: TRBD1
j_gene: TRBJ1-4
abundance: NA

CDR3aa: CALGGLAATPSTDTQYF
CDR3nt: TGTGCCTTGGGGGGGTTAGCGGCTACGCCTAGCACAGATACGCAGTATTTT
v_gene: TRBV30
d_gene: TRBD2
j_gene: TRBJ2-3
abundance: NA

CDR3aa: CASSLASGAGNTIYF
CDR3nt: TGTGCCAGCAGCTTAGCCAGTGGAGCTGGAAACACCATATATTTT
v_gene: TRBV11-2
d_gene: NA
j_gene: TRBJ1-3
abundance: few

CDR3aa: CASSLPGVPLHF
CDR3nt: TGTGCCAGCAGTCTTCCGGGGGTACCCCTCCACTTT
v_gene: TRBV7-9
d_gene: NA
j_gene: TRBJ1-6
abundance: few

CDR3aa: CASSPWTSGGGETQYF
CDR3nt: TGTGCCAGCAGCCCCTGGACTAGCGGGGGGGGAGAGACCCAGTACTTC
v_gene: TRBV9
d_gene: TRBD2
j_gene: TRBJ2-5
abundance: NA

CDR3aa: CASSDSERHSNQPQHF
CDR3nt: TGTGCCAGCAGTGACAGCGAGCGGCATAGCAATCAGCCCCAGCATTTT
v_gene: TRBV6-4
d_gene: NA
j_gene: TRBJ1-5
abundance: NA

CDR3aa: CASRGPAVSSWYTF
CDR3nt: TGTGCCAGCAGAGGCCCAGCGGTTAGTAGTTGGTACACCTTC
v_gene: TRBV6-1
d_gene: NA
j_gene: TRBJ1-2
abundance: NA

CDR3aa: CASSTQGSFGNTIYF
CDR3nt: TGTGCCAGCAGCACACAGGGAAGTTTCGGAAACACCATATATTTT
v_gene: TRBV28
d_gene: NA
j_gene: TRBJ1-3
abundance: few

CDR3aa: CASSGRGALNEQFF
CDR3nt: TGTGCCTCCAGCGGGCGGGGGGCCCTCAATGAGCAGTTCTTC
v_gene: TRBV9
d_gene: TRBD2
j_gene: TRBJ2-1
abundance: NA

CDR3aa: CASSPGASGGVNEQFF
CDR3nt: TGTGCCAGCAGCCCAGGGGCTAGCGGGGGGGTCAATGAGCAGTTCTTC
v_gene: TRBV9
d_gene: TRBD2
j_gene: TRBJ2-1
abundance: NA

CDR3aa: CASKTTSTDTQYF
CDR3nt: TGCGCCAGCAAGACTACTAGCACAGATACGCAGTATTTT
v_gene: TRBV5-1
d_gene: NA
j_gene: TRBJ2-3
abundance: few

CDR3aa: CASSQDRSRGYGRAFF
CDR3nt: TGCGCCAGCAGCCAAGATCGGTCCAGGGGATACGGCCGGGCTTTCTTT
v_gene: TRBV4-3
d_gene: NA
j_gene: TRBJ1-1
abundance: few

CDR3aa: CASSSLGQETQYF
CDR3nt: TGCGCCAGCAGCTCCCTAGGACAAGAGACCCAGTACTTC
v_gene: TRBV5-1
d_gene: NA
j_gene: TRBJ2-5
abundance: few

CDR3aa: CAWTEGYEQYF
CDR3nt: TGTGCCTGGACGGAGGGCTACGAGCAGTACTTC
v_gene: TRBV30
d_gene: NA
j_gene: TRBJ2-7
abundance: NA

CDR3aa: CASSMGLQETQYF
CDR3nt: TGTGCCAGCAGTATGGGGCTCCAAGAGACCCAGTACTTC
v_gene: TRBV7-9
d_gene: NA
j_gene: TRBJ2-5
abundance: few

CDR3aa: CASSEYLAGGGYNEQFF
CDR3nt: TGTGCCAGCAGTGAATATCTAGCGGGGGGCGGGTACAATGAGCAGTTCTTC
v_gene: TRBV25-1
d_gene: TRBD2
j_gene: TRBJ2-1
abundance: NA

CDR3aa: CAISTSGGTYEQYF
CDR3nt: TGTGCCATCAGTACTAGCGGGGGAACCTACGAGCAGTACTTC
v_gene: TRBV10-3
d_gene: TRBD2
j_gene: TRBJ2-7
abundance: NA

CDR3aa: CASSQTSSNQPQHF
CDR3nt: TGTGCCAGCAGTCAGACAAGTAGCAATCAGCCCCAGCATTTT
v_gene: TRBV28
d_gene: NA
j_gene: TRBJ1-5
abundance: NA

CDR3aa: CASSRLAGVETQYF
CDR3nt: TGTGCCAGCAGTCGACTAGCGGGGGTGGAGACCCAGTACTTC
v_gene: TRBV6-5
d_gene: TRBD2
j_gene: TRBJ2-5
abundance: NA

CDR3aa: CASSQDRRGGPGDTQYF
CDR3nt: TGTGCCAGCAGCCAAGATAGACGGGGGGGGCCGGGAGATACGCAGTATTTT
v_gene: TRBV4-2
d_gene: TRBD2
j_gene: TRBJ2-3
abundance: few

CDR3aa: CASSVLALQYF
CDR3nt: TGCGCCAGCAGTGTACTAGCGTTGCAGTATTTT
v_gene: TRBV10-2
d_gene: TRBD2
j_gene: TRBJ2-3
abundance: NA

CDR3aa: CASSRDGSGGARYNEQFF
CDR3nt: TGTGCCAGCAGCCGGGATGGGAGCGGGGGGGCGAGATACAATGAGCAGTTCTTC
v_gene: TRBV7-9
d_gene: TRBD2
j_gene: TRBJ2-1
abundance: NA

CDR3aa: CATRQRLAKNIQYF
CDR3nt: TGTGCCACACGACAGAGACTAGCCAAAAACATTCAGTACTTC
v_gene: TRBV6-5
d_gene: NA
j_gene: TRBJ2-4
abundance: NA

CDR3aa: CASSLLVSLRGYTF
CDR3nt: TGTGCCAGCAGCTTGCTGGTCTCCTTGAGAGGCTACACCTTC
v_gene: TRBV5-5
d_gene: NA
j_gene: TRBJ1-2
abundance: NA